This record covers a single TCR beta chain. These data are taken from a study of blood T cell repertoires in COVID-19. About the research overall: Spain, Italy and the United States supplied samples that represented acute and convalescent COVID-19.

The CDR3 sequence is 18 residues long. The J segment lost 0 bases and the V segment lost 4 bases, leaving 10 bases of the junction unmatched. Germline V CDR1 and CDR2: LGHNA, YSLEER. Sequenced by immunoSEQ multiplex PCR; TCRdb stores in-frame clones only, minus some. The sample carries approximately 98,000 clones, approximately 81% recorded once. Sequenced sample: peripheral blood. The V call is TRBV4-3, the J call TRBJ1-4, with 8 bases that match TRBD1. This receptor was taken from a woman aged 80 or over with acute or convalescent COVID-19. In DNA form, the CDR3 reads TGCGCCAGCAGCCCCAACAACAGGGGGTTCGCAACTAATGAAAAACTGTTTTTT. It specifies CASSPNNRGFATNEKLFF.